This T cell receptor beta chain was found in a study of long-term antiretroviral therapy in people with HIV. The V gene's germline CDR1 is GTSNPN and CDR2 SVGIG (reference sequence). The CDR3 has 15 amino acids. Trimming shortened V by 1 base and J by 2 bases, and 11 bases separated the two germline ends. Samples were assayed with immunoSEQ v3.0 at survey level. This table comes from immunoSEQ multiplex PCR, and its TCRdb copy is limited to in-frame clones, with some not included. The sample records 27,000 or so clones, about 82% being singletons. The chain has TRBV30 and TRBJ1-4; D is undetermined. The sequencing used unsorted PBMCs, collected 0.8 years before starting antiretroviral therapy. This receptor was taken from a man between 18 and 29 years old with HIV. The CDR3 DNA reads TGTGCCTGGAGTGCGGGTGCGGGCACTAATGAAAAACTGTTTTTT. Translation: CAWSAGAGTNEKLFF.